This T cell receptor beta chain emerged from a study of control samples from healthy donors and cancer patients. CDR3 length equals 18 residues. V lost 4 bases to trimming and J lost 0 bases, with 19 bases between them. The repertoire was sequenced with immunoSEQ multiplex PCR; TCRdb's copy has only in-frame clones and lacks some. The table shows some 140,000 clones, with 92% occurring only once. This TCR derives from a man between 25 and 39 years old in good health. The V and J genes are TRBV6-7 and TRBJ2-1; TRBD2 is a possible D gene (5 bases). TRBV6-7 is placed among ORFs of uncertain function. What was sequenced was blood. CDR3 sequence: CASSWSRADYYSYNEQFF. CDR3 sequence (DNA): TGTGCCAGCAGTTGGTCCCGAGCGGATTACTACTCCTACAATGAGCAGTTCTTC.